This passage covers 22 T cell receptor beta chains from one sample sequenced in a study of vaccination and CD4 T cells after COVID-19. Treatment noted: roughly 10-day PBMC culture with coronavirus spike peptide pools or control peptides (ViraFEST assay). Sequence data for DNA of cultured CD4+ T cells were generated by the Oncomine TCR Beta short-read assay. TCRdb reprocessed the PCR reads with MiXCR, giving one entry per CDR3 protein. The data contain about 26,000 distinct CDR3 sequences, 40% to 45% of them singletons. The antigens these receptors bind are not known. Material: CD4+ T cells from blood, cultured in vitro. The receptors were sampled from a human donor who had recovered from COVID-19.

The rearrangement joins TRBV5-1 to TRBJ1-1; D not resolved. The CDR3 covers 14 residues. V dropped 4 bases and J dropped 7 bases, with 17 bases sitting between them. The germline CDR1 and CDR2 sequences are SGHRS and YFSETQ. The DNA of the CDR3 is TGCGCCAGCAGCCCCACGGTGGGCTTCAATGAAGCTTTCTTT. Residues: CASSPTVGFNEAFF.

V gene TRBV7-9 combines with J gene TRBJ2-2, with 10 bases that match TRBD2. Germline CDR1 is SEHNR and CDR2 is FQNEAQ (reference sequence). The CDR3 covers 21 residues. Trimming cost V 2 bases and J 4 bases; bases outside gene matches: 19. As DNA, the CDR3 is TGTGCCAGCAGCTTATCAAGCGGCAGGGCGCGACTAGCGGGCAGCACCGGGGAGCTGTTTTTT. It translates to CASSLSSGRARLAGSTGELFF.

The V call is TRBV10-2, the J call TRBJ2-5; weak D call: TRBD1 (6 bases). Trimming took off 5 bases at V and 5 bases at J, with 24 bases between the two ends. Germline assignment: CDR1 WSHSY and CDR2 SAAADI. There are 17 residues in the CDR3. CDR3 amino acids: CASSHKQGTWFEETQYF. CDR3 coding DNA: TGCGCCAGCAGTCACAAACAGGGTACTTGGTTCGAGGAGACCCAGTACTTC.

Regarding this clonotype: At one end the junction does not follow the germline gene, possibly because of a read error. The chain has TRBV20-1 and TRBJ1-6, with 11 bases matching TRBD1. The germline V gene encodes CDR1 DFQATT and CDR2 SNEGSKA (reference sequence). The CDR3 runs to 15 residues. CDR3 DNA sequence: TGCAGTTCTAGGCCGGACAGGGGGCTAGGTTCACCCCTCCACTTT. The encoded protein is CSSRPDRGLGSPLHF.

The gene calls are TRBV11-3 and TRBJ1-1, with 8 positions matching TRBD1. The ends lost 5 bases at V and 2 bases at J; junction bases unmatched: 10. This CDR3 has 16 amino acids. The V gene's germline CDR1 is SGHNT and CDR2 YENEEA. DNA of the CDR3: TGTGCCAGCAGCCTGACAGGGGCTAGGGGAAACACTGAAGCTTTCTTT. It is translated as CASSLTGARGNTEAFF. Supplemented by reference TRBV11-3 and TRBJ1-1, the full variable domain reads EAGVVQSPRYKIIEKKQPVAFWCNPISGHNTLYWYLQNLGQGPELLIRYENEEAVDDSQLPKDRFSAERLKGVDSTLKIQPAELGDSAVYLCASSLTGARGNTEAFFGQGTRLTVV.

This chain connects TRBV6-1 to TRBJ1-3; 9 bases align to TRBD1. CDR3 size: 14 residues. V lost 6 bases and J lost 2; bases outside the gene matches: 2. Germline V gives CDR1 MNHNS, CDR2 SASEGT. CDR3 amino acids: CASSRQGAGNTIYF. In nucleotides, the CDR3 is TGTGCCAGCAGCAGACAGGGGGCTGGAAACACCATATATTTT.

The V and J genes are TRBV20-1 and TRBJ2-2; TRBD1 might be the D (6 bases). The CDR3 consists of 14 residues. Per germline, CDR1 DFQATT and CDR2 SNEGSKA (reference sequence). The germline V and J ends were trimmed by 6 bases and 4 bases, with 15 bases remaining between them. The CDR3 DNA is TGCAGTGCCAAACAGGGTACGGTCACCGGGGAGCTGTTTTTT. It is translated as CSAKQGTVTGELFF.

There are a few counts of this clonotype. This chain links TRBV6-5 with TRBJ1-5; a possible D gene is TRBD1 (5 bases). Trimming pared 2 bases from V and 0 bases from J, leaving 11 bases between. Germline-derived CDR1 and CDR2 are MNHEY and SVGAGI. CDR3 size: 16 residues. The CDR3 nucleotides read TGTGCCAGCAGTTACCGACAGATGGATAGCAATCAGCCCCAGCATTTT. It is translated as CASSYRQMDSNQPQHF.

This clonotype was counted between two and nine times. The chain carries TRBV6-1 and TRBJ1-2; perhaps TRBD1 as D (5 bases). CDR3 length: 15 amino acids. CDR1 and CDR2 from the germline V gene are MNHNS and SASEGT. V lost 2 bases, J lost 2 bases, and 12 bases lay in between. The CDR3 DNA reads TGTGCCAGCAGTGAAATCGGGGGAGCGAACTATGGCTACACCTTC. Its translation is CASSEIGGANYGYTF.

The genes are TRBV20-1 and TRBJ2-1, with 9 positions matching TRBD2. Germline CDR1 DFQATT, CDR2 SNEGSKA (reference sequence). This CDR3 has 14 amino acids. V trimming: 5 bases; J trimming: 6 bases; junction bases outside the gene matches: 8. This CDR3 reads CSAPSGMGGNEQFF. As DNA, the CDR3 is TGCAGTGCTCCTAGCGGGATGGGAGGCAATGAGCAGTTCTTC.

This rearrangement joins TRBV6-1 to TRBJ1-2; D may be TRBD1 (6 bases). The length of the CDR3 is 12 residues. In germline, CDR1 is MNHNS, CDR2 SASEGT. The germline V and J ends were trimmed by 5 bases and 8 bases, with 12 bases remaining between them. CDR3 in DNA: TGTGCCAGCAGTCAAGGGGGGGTCGGCTACACCTTC. Amino acid sequence: CASSQGGVGYTF.

The J gene is TRBJ2-6, the V gene TRBV18, with D unresolved. The germline gives CDR1 KGHSH, CDR2 LQKENI. The CDR3 extends over 19 amino acids. V lost 1 base and J 0 bases, leaving 16 bases between the germline ends. CDR3 amino acids: CASSPLLGRLSSGANVLTF. The CDR3 bases are TGTGCCAGCTCACCACTATTGGGCCGGTTGAGCTCTGGGGCCAACGTCCTGACTTTC.

The V call is TRBV12-3 or TRBV12-4, the J call TRBJ1-2; 7 nucleotides agree with TRBD1. The ends lost 6 bases at V and 6 bases at J; junction bases unmatched: 1. CDR3 length equals 11 residues. CDR3 region: CASSRGDGYTF. The CDR3 coding sequence is TGTGCCAGCAGCAGGGGGGATGGCTACACCTTC.

The table lists this clonotype with a few counts. This chain connects TRBV6-1 to TRBJ1-6; D is unclear. This CDR3 has 13 amino acids. Germline loops: CDR1 MNHNS, CDR2 SASEGT. V was shortened by 8 bases and J by 8 bases, with 13 bases between the two germline ends. CDR3 coding DNA: TGTGCCAGCTCTACCAGTGGGGATTCACCCCTCCACTTT. Translated: CASSTSGDSPLHF.

The V and J genes are TRBV6-5 and TRBJ2-1, with 10 nucleotides matching TRBD2. This CDR3 region has 17 residues. Germline CDR1 and CDR2: MNHEY and SVGAGI. J lost 7 bases, V lost 0 bases, and 9 bases had no gene match. The CDR3: CASSYSLPAGGLNEQFF. CDR3 nucleotides: TGTGCCAGCAGTTACTCCCTCCCAGCGGGGGGGCTAAATGAGCAGTTCTTC.

The chain uses TRBV6-2 or TRBV6-3 and TRBJ2-7; 8 bases are a match to TRBD2. V shed 7 bases, J shed 3 bases, and the junction held 5 bases outside the gene matches. Germline V gene lookup returns CDR1 MNHEY and CDR2 SVGEGT. This CDR3 region has 13 residues. The CDR3 DNA sequence: TGTGCCAGCAAACGGACTAGCAGCTACGAGCAGTACTTC. Its translation: CASKRTSSYEQYF.

This clonotype was counted only a few times. This chain connects TRBV7-8 to TRBJ1-1, with TRBD1 matching 8 bases. The germline V gene has CDR1 SGHVS and CDR2 FQNEAQ. This CDR3 region has 16 residues. V gave up 4 bases and J gave up 6 bases; unmatched junction bases: 13. CDR3 DNA sequence: TGTGCCAGCAGCTCTGTACTACAGGGGGGGTCCTCTGAAGCTTTCTTT. It translates to CASSSVLQGGSSEAFF.

Worth noting for this clonotype: Because it lacks the conserved phenylalanine or tryptophan at the end, this CDR3 is likely a read error. The chain recombines TRBV7-2 with TRBJ1-2; 8 positions match TRBD1. Germline lookup yields CDR1 SGHTA and CDR2 FQGNSA. The CDR3 spans 13 residues. Trimming took 5 bases from V and 4 from J; bases not matched to a gene: 3. The CDR3 protein is CASSPGQGYGYTL. The CDR3 nucleotides are TGTGCCAGCAGCCCTGGACAGGGCTATGGCTACACCCTC.

This chain connects TRBV7-8 to TRBJ2-1; TRBD2 agrees at 11 bases. Germline V CDR1 and CDR2: SGHVS, FQNEAQ. CDR3 length equals 17 residues. V shed 4 bases and J 7 bases; nucleotides not matched to a gene: 12. The CDR3 DNA is TGTGCCAGCAGCTCCCGTCCGGCTAGCGGGGGGTCGAATGAGCAGTTCTTC. Protein: CASSSRPASGGSNEQFF.

The chain recombines TRBV28 with TRBJ2-5; no clear D. Trimming shortened V by 0 bases and J by 5 bases, and 13 bases separated the two germline ends. Per the germline V gene, CDR1 is MDHEN and CDR2 is SYDVKM. The CDR3 covers 15 residues. As DNA, the CDR3 is TGTGCCAGCAGTTTATGGGGCCTCGCCGGGGAGACCCAGTACTTC. Residues: CASSLWGLAGETQYF.

The rearrangement links TRBV5-4 to TRBJ2-5; a weak D match, TRBD2 (6 bases). The CDR3 has 13 residues. V lost 4 bases, J lost 5 bases, and 12 bases lay in between. Per germline, CDR1 SGHNT and CDR2 YYREEE (reference sequence). As DNA, the CDR3 is TGTGCCAGCAGCGCGGGACTGACGGAGACCCAGTACTTC. This sequence encodes CASSAGLTETQYF. The full variable domain, in which reference TRBV5-4 and TRBJ2-5 provide the parts outside the CDR3, is ETGVTQSPTHLIKTRGQQVTLRCSSQSGHNTVSWYQQALGQGPQFIFQYYREEENGRGNFPPRFSGLQFPNYSSELNVNALELDDSALYLCASSAGLTETQYFGPGTRLLVL.

This clonotype turned up a few times. The chain recombines TRBV27 with TRBJ2-2; D is uncertain. The CDR3 is 17 residues long. The germline V and J ends were trimmed by 4 bases and 4 bases, with 19 bases remaining between them. Looked up from germline, CDR1 is MNHEY and CDR2 is SMNVEV (reference sequence). CDR3 amino acids: CASSSPPGLAPTGELFF. The CDR3 coding sequence is TGTGCCAGCAGTTCGCCCCCAGGCCTGGCCCCCACCGGGGAGCTGTTTTTT.